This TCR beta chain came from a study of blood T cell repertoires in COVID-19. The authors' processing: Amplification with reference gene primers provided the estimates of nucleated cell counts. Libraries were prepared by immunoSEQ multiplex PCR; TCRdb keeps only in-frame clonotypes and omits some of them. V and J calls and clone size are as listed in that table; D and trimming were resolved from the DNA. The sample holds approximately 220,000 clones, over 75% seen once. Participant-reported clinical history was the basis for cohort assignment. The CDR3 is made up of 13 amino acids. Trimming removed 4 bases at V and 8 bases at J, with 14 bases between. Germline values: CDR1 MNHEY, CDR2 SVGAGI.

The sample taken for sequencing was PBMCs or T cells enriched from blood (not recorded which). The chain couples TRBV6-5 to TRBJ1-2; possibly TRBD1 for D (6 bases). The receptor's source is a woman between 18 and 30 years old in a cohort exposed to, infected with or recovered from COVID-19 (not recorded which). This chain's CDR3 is CASSLTGKGGYTF. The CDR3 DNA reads TGTGCCAGCAGTTTAACAGGGAAGGGCGGCTACACCTTC.